Listed here are 15 T cell receptor beta chains from one sample, sequenced in a study of blood T cell repertoires in COVID-19. Repertoires were generated with immunoSEQ multiplex PCR, while TCRdb's copy carries only in-frame clones and drops some. The sample lists a few hundred thousand clones, about 89% seen once, with more than 0.75% in the top ten. The sample was peripheral blood. These receptor sequences come from a man younger than 45 with acute or convalescent COVID-19.

This CDR3 reads CASSRYQVYEQFF. The DNA of the CDR3 is TGTGCCAGCAGCCGATACCAGGTCTATGAGCAGTTCTTC. V is TRBV5-6 and J is TRBJ2-1, with D hard to call. CDR1 is SGHDT, CDR2 YYEEEE, per germline. V lost 4 bases and J lost 8, with 13 bases in between. The CDR3 totals 13 residues.

The genes are TRBV6-6 and TRBJ1-3; D remains ambiguous. The CDR3 covers 16 residues. The germline V gene encodes CDR1 MNHNY and CDR2 SVGAGI (reference sequence). V was cut by 6 bases and J by 0 bases, with 15 bases left in between. The DNA of the CDR3 is TGTGCCAGCAGCGTACCCGGGTCCCGCTCTGGAAACACCATATATTTT. It yields the protein CASSVPGSRSGNTIYF.

This CDR3 is CASRNTGRGQPQHF. Written as DNA, the CDR3 is TGTGCCAGCAGGAATACAGGGAGGGGTCAGCCCCAGCATTTT. The chain couples TRBV28 to TRBJ1-5, with a weak D call TRBD1 (6 bases). CDR1 is MDHEN and CDR2 is SYDVKM in the germline V gene. V lost 6 bases to trimming and J lost 6 bases, with 15 bases between them. This CDR3 spans 14 amino acids.

V is TRBV9 and J is TRBJ1-2; D unresolved. V lost 0 bases and J lost 4, with 10 bases in between. The CDR3 runs to 14 residues. Germline CDR1 reads SGDLS; CDR2 reads YYNGEE. CDR3 coding DNA: TGTGCCAGCAGCGTAGATAGCCCTACCTATGGCTACACCTTC. Its translation is CASSVDSPTYGYTF.

V gene TRBV21-1 combines with J gene TRBJ1-5; TRBD1, the D gene given by the table, was not confirmed from the DNA. TRBV21-1 is designated a pseudogene. This CDR3 is built from 18 residues. CDR3 sequence (DNA): TGTGCCAGCAGCTACGAAGGGACACCATTTCGAGGAAATCAGCCCCAGCATTTT. Translation: CASSYEGTPFRGNQPQHF.

The chain links TRBV5-4 to TRBJ1-2, with D possibly TRBD1 on 5 matching bases. Trimming took off 4 bases at V and 2 bases at J, with 12 bases between the two ends. In germline, CDR1 is SGHNT, CDR2 YYREEE (reference sequence). There are 14 residues in the CDR3. The CDR3: CASSLPGMNYGYTF. DNA for the CDR3: TGTGCCAGCAGCCTACCAGGGATGAACTATGGCTACACCTTC.

This clone was seen more than once but under ten times. This chain uses TRBV5-6 with TRBJ1-1, with D unclear. In germline, CDR1 is SGHDT, CDR2 YYEEEE. CDR3 length equals 14 residues. Trimming took 5 bases from V and 1 from J, leaving 12 bases between them. The CDR3 sequence: CASSSGWQNTEAFF. In DNA, the CDR3 is TGTGCCAGCAGTTCTGGTTGGCAGAACACTGAAGCTTTCTTT.

V usage is TRBV5-1 and J usage is TRBJ2-1; D gene ambiguous. Germline V CDR1 and CDR2: SGHRS, YFSETQ. CDR3 length: 13 amino acids. With 0 bases removed from V and 3 bases from J, the gap between germline ends came to 4 bases. CDR3 nucleotide sequence: TGCGCCAGCAGCTTGGCAGACTACAATGAGCAGTTCTTC. Translating gives CASSLADYNEQFF.

The chain's CDR3 is CASSLGGANEQFF. CDR3 sequence (DNA): TGTGCCAGCAGCTTAGGCGGGGCGAATGAGCAGTTCTTC. The rearrangement joins TRBV11-3 to TRBJ2-1; possibly TRBD2 for D (6 bases). Germline V gene sequence: CDR1 SGHNT, CDR2 YENEEA. Trimming left V 1 base short and J 7 bases short, with 8 bases between. This CDR3 region has 13 residues.

This clone was seen only a few times. V gene TRBV7-8 combines with J gene TRBJ1-5; D is uncertain. Germline assignment: CDR1 SGHVS and CDR2 FQNEAQ. The ends were cut back, 1 base at V and 3 bases at J, with 10 bases in the middle. This CDR3 has 15 amino acids. For the CDR3, the DNA is TGTGCCAGCAGCTTAGAACAGACCTACAATCAGCCCCAGCATTTT. As protein: CASSLEQTYNQPQHF.

The J gene is TRBJ2-7, the V gene TRBV28; D is perhaps TRBD1 (7 bases). The V gene lost 5 bases and the J gene lost 0 bases, with 11 bases spanning the gap. From germline, CDR1 is MDHEN and CDR2 SYDVKM. The CDR3 sequence is 14 residues long. The CDR3 DNA reads TGTGCCAGCAGTCCAGGGGGGAGCTCCTACGAGCAGTACTTC. Translated, it gives CASSPGGSSYEQYF.

V gene TRBV15 combines with J gene TRBJ2-7; the D gene is possibly TRBD1 (6 bases). In germline, CDR1 is LNHNV, CDR2 YYDKDF (reference sequence). The CDR3 loop spans 13 amino acids. Trimming stripped 2 bases from V and 7 bases from J, with 12 bases between. This CDR3 is CATSRNRVWEQYF. CDR3 in DNA: TGTGCCACCAGCAGAAACAGGGTATGGGAGCAGTACTTC.

Written as DNA, the CDR3 is TGTGCCAGCAGCTTTCTCCGCAGCGGGGATACGCAGTATTTT. It is translated as CASSFLRSGDTQYF. The chain employs TRBV11-2 and TRBJ2-3, with D possibly TRBD2 on 6 matching bases. The CDR3 is 14 residues long. V shed 3 bases and J shed 6 bases, with 13 bases lying between them. Germline V lookup: CDR1 SGHAT, CDR2 FQNNGV.

This chain links TRBV5-1 with TRBJ2-6, with D perhaps matching TRBD1 (6 bases). Looked up from germline, CDR1 is SGHRS and CDR2 is YFSETQ. This CDR3 is built from 22 residues. Trimming removed 1 base from V and 3 bases from J, with 29 bases in between. As DNA, the CDR3 is TGCGCCAGCAGCTTGTATAGAGTCCCCCCATACAGGGCCGCGGGTGGGGCCAACGTCCTGACTTTC. Translating gives CASSLYRVPPYRAAGGANVLTF.

V gene TRBV5-4 combines with J gene TRBJ2-1, with 10 bases matching TRBD1. The CDR3 loop spans 15 amino acids. After removal of 1 base from V and 6 bases from J, the junction contained 4 bases not matched to a gene. Germline CDR1 is SGHNT and CDR2 is YYREEE (reference sequence). DNA of the CDR3: TGTGCCAGCAGCTTGCGGGACAGGGGACCCAATGAGCAGTTCTTC. Translated, it gives CASSLRDRGPNEQFF.